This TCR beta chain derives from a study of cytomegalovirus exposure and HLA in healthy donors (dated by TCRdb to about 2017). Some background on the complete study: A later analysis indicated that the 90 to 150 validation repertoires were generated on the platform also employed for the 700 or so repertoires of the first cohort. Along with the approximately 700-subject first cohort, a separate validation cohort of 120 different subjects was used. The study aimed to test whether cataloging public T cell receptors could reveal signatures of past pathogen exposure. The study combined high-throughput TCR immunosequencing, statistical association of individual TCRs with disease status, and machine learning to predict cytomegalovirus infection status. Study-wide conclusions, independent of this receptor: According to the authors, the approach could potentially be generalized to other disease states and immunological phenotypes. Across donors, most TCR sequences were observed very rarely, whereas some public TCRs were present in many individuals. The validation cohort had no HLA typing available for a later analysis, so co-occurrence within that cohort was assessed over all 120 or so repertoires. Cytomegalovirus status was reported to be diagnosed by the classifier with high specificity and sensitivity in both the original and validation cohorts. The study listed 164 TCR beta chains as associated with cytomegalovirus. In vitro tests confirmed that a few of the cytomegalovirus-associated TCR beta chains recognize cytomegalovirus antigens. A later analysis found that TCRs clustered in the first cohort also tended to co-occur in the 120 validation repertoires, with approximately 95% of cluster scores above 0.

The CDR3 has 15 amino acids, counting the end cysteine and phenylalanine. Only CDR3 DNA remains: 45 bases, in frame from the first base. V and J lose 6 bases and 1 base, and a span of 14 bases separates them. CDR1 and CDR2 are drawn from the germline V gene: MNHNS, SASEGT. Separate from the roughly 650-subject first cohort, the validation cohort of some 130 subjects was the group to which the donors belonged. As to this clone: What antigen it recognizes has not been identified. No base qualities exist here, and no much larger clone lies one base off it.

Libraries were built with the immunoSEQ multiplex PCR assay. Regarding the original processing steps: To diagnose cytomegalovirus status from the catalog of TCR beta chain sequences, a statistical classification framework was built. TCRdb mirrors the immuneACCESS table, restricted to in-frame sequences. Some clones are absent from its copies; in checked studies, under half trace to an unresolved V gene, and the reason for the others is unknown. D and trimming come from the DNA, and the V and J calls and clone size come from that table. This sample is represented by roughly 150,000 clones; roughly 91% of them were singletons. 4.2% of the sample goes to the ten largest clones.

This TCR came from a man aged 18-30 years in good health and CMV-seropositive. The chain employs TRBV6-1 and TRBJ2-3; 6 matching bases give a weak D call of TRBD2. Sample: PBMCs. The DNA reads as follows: TGTGCCAGCAGCCCCGGCCCGGGGGGCACAGATACGCAGTATTTT. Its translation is CASSPGPGGTDTQYF.